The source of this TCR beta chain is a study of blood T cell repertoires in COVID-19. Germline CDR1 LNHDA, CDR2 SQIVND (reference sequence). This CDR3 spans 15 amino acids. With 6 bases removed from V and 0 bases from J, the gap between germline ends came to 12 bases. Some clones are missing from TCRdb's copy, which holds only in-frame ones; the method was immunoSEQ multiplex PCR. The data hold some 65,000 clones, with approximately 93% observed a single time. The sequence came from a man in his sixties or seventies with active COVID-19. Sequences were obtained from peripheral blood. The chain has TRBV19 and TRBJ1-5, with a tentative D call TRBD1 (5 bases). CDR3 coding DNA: TGTGCCAGTAGACCCGACAGCTATAGCAATCAGCCCCAGCATTTT. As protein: CASRPDSYSNQPQHF.